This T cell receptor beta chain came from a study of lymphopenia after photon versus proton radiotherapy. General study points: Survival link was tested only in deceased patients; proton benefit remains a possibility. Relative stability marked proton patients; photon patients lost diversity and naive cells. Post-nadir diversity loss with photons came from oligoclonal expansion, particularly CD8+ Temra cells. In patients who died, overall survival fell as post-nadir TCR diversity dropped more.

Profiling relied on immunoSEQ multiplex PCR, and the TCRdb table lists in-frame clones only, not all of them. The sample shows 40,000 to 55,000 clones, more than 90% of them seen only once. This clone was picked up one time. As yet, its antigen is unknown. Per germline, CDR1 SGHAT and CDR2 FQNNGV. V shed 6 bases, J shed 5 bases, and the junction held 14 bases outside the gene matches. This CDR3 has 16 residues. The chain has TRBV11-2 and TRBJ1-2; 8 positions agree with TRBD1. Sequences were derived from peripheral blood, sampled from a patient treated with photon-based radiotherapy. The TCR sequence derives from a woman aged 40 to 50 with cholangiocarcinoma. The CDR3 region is CASRETPTGASYGYTF. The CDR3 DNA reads TGTGCCAGCAGGGAGACCCCGACAGGGGCATCTTATGGCTACACCTTC.